This paragraph reports one TCR beta chain. Its antigen is as yet unknown. This specimen belongs to a study of yellow fever vaccine responses in identical twins. TCRdb called the RT-PCR reads again in MiXCR, with one record for every CDR3 protein. The sample lists 4,500 to 5,500 distinct CDR3 sequences, approximately 90% occurring once. Germline-derived CDR1 and CDR2 are SGHAT and FQDESV (reference sequence). The CDR3 runs 15 residues. Trimming at V came to 6 bases and at J to 0 bases, leaving 7 bases not matched to a gene. Overall study results and limits: In identical twins, vaccine T cell responses appeared partly shared and partly individual.

The source material was T cells from blood (PBMCs), unsorted or a sorted subset (not recorded which), sampled before or after yellow fever vaccination (not recorded which). J is TRBJ2-7 and V is TRBV11-1; TRBD2 matches 8 bases. The receptor was derived from a woman between 18 and 30 years old who received the yellow fever vaccine. The CDR3: CASSTSGLTSYEQYF. As DNA, the CDR3 is TGTGCCAGCAGTACTAGCGGCTTGACCTCCTACGAGCAGTACTTC.